The T cell receptor beta chain under discussion was sequenced for a study of vaccination and CD4 T cells after COVID-19. Treatment meaning: approximately 9-day PBMC culture with coronavirus spike peptide pools or control peptides (ViraFEST assay). Those CD4+ T cells from the unexposed donor predate the COVID-19 pandemic (2011-2018). Fresh IL-2 medium was used to replace half of the medium on days 3 and 7. The CDR3 contains 15 residues. Germline CDR1 is GTSNPN and CDR2 is SVGIG (reference sequence). Between the trimmed V and J ends, which lost 0 bases and 1 base, there was a span of 10 bases. An Oncomine TCR Beta short-read assay was used to sequence the DNA from cultured CD4+ T cells. Investigators obtained genomic DNA by extraction from cultured CD4+ T cells. TCRdb reanalysed the PCR reads using MiXCR and keeps one entry per CDR3 protein. The data show thousands of distinct CDR3 sequences, less than 35% seen once.

On this clonotype itself: Its cognate antigen is unknown.

This TCR was sampled from a human donor in good health. The chain links TRBV30 to TRBJ1-5; D perhaps matches TRBD1 (5 bases). Material for sequencing was CD4+ T cells from blood, cultured in vitro. CDR3 residues: CAWSVAGISNQPQHF. The CDR3, as DNA: TGTGCCTGGAGTGTAGCAGGGATAAGCAATCAGCCCCAGCATTTT.